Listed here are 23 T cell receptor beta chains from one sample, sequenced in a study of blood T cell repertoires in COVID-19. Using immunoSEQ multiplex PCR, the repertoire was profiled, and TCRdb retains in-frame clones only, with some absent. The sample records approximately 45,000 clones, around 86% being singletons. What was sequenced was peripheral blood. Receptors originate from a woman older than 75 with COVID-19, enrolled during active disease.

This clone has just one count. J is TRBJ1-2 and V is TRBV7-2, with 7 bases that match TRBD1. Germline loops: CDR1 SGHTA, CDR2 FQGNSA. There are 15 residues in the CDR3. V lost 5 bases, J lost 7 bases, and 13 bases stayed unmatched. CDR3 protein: CASSPQGVTDSGYTF. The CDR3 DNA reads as TGTGCCAGCAGCCCCCAGGGGGTAACCGATAGTGGCTACACCTTC.

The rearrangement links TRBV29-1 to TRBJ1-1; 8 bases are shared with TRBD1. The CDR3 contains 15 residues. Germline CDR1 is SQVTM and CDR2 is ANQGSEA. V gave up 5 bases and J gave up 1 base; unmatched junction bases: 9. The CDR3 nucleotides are TGCAGCGTTCCCAACAGGGGGGACGGGAACACTGAAGCTTTCTTT. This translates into CSVPNRGDGNTEAFF.

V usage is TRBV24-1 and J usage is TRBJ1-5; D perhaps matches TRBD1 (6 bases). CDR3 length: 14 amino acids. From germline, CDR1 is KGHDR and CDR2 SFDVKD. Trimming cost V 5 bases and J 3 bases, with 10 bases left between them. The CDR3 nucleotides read TGTGCCACCAGTGCCGGGACACTCAATCAGCCCCAGCATTTT. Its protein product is CATSAGTLNQPQHF.

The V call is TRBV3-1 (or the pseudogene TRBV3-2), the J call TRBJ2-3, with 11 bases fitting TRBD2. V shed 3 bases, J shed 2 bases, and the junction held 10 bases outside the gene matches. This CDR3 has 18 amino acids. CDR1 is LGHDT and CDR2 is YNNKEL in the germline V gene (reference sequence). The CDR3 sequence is CASSHPSGGPHYTDTQYF. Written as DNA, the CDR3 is TGTGCCAGCAGCCACCCTAGCGGGGGGCCTCACTACACAGATACGCAGTATTTT.

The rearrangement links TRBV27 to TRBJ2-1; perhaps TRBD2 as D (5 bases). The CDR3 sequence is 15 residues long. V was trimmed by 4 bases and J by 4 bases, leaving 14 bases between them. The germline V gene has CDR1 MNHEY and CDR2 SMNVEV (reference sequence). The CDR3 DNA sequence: TGTGCCAGCAGTTCCCTGAGCGGCGGGTACAATGAGCAGTTCTTC. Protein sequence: CASSSLSGGYNEQFF.

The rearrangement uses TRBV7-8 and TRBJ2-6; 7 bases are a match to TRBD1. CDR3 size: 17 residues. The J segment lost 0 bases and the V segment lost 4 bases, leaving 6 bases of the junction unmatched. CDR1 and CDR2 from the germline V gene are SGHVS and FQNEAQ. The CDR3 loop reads CASSSGTVISGANVLTF. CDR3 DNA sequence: TGTGCCAGCAGCTCCGGGACAGTAATCTCTGGGGCCAACGTCCTGACTTTC.

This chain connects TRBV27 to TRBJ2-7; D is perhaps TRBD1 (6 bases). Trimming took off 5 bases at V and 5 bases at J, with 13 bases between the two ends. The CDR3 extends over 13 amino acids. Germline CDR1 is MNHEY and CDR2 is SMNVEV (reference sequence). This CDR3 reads CASSPGEGDEQYF. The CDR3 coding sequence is TGTGCCAGCAGTCCAGGGGAAGGGGACGAGCAGTACTTC.

The DNA for the CDR3 is TGTGCCAGCAGCTTAAGGGACAGGGACACAGATACGCAGTATTTT. Residues: CASSLRDRDTDTQYF. The rearrangement joins TRBV5-8 to TRBJ2-3; 9 positions match TRBD1. This CDR3 spans 15 amino acids. Trimming took 2 bases from V and 2 from J; bases not matched to a gene: 3. Germline V gives CDR1 SGHTS, CDR2 YDEGEE.

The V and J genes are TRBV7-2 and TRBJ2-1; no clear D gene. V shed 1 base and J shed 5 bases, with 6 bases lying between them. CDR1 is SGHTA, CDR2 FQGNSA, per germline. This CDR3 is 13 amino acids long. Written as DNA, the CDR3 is TGTGCCAGCAGCTTAGACTATAACAATGAGCAGTTCTTC. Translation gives CASSLDYNNEQFF.

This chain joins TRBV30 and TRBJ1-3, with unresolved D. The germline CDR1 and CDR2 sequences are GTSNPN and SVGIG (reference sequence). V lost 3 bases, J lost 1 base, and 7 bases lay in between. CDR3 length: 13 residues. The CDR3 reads CAWSLFSGNTIYF. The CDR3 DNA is TGTGCCTGGAGCCTATTTTCTGGAAACACCATATATTTT.

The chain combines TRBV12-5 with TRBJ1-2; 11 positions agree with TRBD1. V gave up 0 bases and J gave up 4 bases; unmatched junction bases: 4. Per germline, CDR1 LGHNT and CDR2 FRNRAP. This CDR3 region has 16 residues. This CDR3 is CASGLVGDRGAYGYTF. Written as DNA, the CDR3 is TGTGCTAGTGGTTTGGTAGGGGACAGGGGGGCCTATGGCTACACCTTC.

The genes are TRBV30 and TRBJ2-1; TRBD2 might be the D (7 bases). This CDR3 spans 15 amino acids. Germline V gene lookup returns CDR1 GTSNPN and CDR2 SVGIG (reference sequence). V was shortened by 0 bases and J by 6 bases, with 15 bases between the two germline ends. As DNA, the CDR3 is TGTGCCTGGAGTGTGGTGGGGGGGCCCCTCAATGAGCAGTTCTTC. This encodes CAWSVVGGPLNEQFF.

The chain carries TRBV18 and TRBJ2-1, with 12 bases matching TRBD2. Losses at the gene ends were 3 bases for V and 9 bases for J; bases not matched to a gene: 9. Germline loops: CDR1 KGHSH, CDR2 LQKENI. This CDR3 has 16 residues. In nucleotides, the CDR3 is TGTGCCAGCTCACCCCCCCTAGCGGGAGGGCCGGGTGAGCAGTTCTTC. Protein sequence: CASSPPLAGGPGEQFF.

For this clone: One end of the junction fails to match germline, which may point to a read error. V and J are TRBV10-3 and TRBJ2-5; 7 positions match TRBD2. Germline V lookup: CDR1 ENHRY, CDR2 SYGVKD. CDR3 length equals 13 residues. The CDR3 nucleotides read TGTGCCATCAGTGAGACTAGCGCAGAGACCCGGTACTTC. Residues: CAISETSAETRYF.

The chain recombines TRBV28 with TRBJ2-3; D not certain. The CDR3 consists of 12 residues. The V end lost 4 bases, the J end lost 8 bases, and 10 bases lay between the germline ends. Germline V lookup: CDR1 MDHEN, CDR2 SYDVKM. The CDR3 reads CASSSSSSTQYF. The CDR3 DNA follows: TGTGCCAGCAGTTCGAGTAGTTCTACGCAGTATTTT.

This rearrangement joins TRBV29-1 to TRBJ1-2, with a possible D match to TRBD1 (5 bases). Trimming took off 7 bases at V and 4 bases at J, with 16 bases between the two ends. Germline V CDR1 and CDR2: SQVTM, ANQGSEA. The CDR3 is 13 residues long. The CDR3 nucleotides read TGCAGCGCCTCCCCGGGGGGAATCTATGGCTACACCTTC. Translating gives CSASPGGIYGYTF.

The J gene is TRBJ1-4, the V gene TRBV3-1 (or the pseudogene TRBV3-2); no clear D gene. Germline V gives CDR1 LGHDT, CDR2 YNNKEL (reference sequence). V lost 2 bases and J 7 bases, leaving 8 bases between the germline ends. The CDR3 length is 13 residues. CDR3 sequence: CASSQLGAEKLFF. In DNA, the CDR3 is TGTGCCAGCAGCCAATTGGGAGCTGAAAAACTGTTTTTT.

For the CDR3, the DNA is TGTGCCAGCAGCCCCATCGGGGGAGCACCCCTCCACTTT. This encodes CASSPIGGAPLHF. This sequence joins TRBV7-2 and TRBJ1-6, with D possibly being TRBD1 (5 bases). The CDR3 extends over 13 amino acids. Trimming took off 5 bases at V and 11 bases at J, with 13 bases between the two ends. CDR1 SGHTA and CDR2 FQGNSA come from the germline V gene.

CDR3 protein: CASSPYGAGDLETQYF. DNA of the CDR3: TGTGCCAGCTCACCGTACGGAGCCGGGGATTTAGAGACCCAGTACTTC. The chain recombines TRBV18 with TRBJ2-5, with D maybe TRBD2 (5 bases). The V end lost 3 bases, the J end lost 4 bases, and 18 bases lay between the germline ends. Germline values: CDR1 KGHSH, CDR2 LQKENI. This CDR3 has 16 amino acids.

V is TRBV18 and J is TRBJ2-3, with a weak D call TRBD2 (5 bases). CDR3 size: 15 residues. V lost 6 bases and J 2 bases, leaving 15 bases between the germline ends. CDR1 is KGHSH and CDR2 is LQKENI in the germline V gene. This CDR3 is CASSSRGIDTDTQYF. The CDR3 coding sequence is TGTGCCAGCTCGTCGCGAGGGATTGACACAGATACGCAGTATTTT.

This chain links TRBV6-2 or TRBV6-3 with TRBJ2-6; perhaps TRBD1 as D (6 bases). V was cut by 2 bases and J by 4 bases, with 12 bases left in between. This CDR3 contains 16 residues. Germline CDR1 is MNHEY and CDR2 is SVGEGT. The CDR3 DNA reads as TGTGCCAGCAGTTACGACACAGGGTCCGGGGCCAACGTCCTGACTTTC. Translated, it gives CASSYDTGSGANVLTF.

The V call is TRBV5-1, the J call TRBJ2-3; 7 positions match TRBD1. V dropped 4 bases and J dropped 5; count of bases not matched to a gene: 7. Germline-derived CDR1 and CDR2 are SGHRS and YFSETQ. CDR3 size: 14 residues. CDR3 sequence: CASSGGQSLDTQYF. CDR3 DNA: TGCGCCAGCAGCGGGGGACAGTCTTTAGATACGCAGTATTTT.

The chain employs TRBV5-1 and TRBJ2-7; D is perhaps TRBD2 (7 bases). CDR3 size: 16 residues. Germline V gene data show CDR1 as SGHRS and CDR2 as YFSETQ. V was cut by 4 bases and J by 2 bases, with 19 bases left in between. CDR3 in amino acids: CASSPQVGGGPYEQYF. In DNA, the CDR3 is TGCGCCAGCAGCCCCCAGGTAGGCGGGGGCCCCTACGAGCAGTACTTC.